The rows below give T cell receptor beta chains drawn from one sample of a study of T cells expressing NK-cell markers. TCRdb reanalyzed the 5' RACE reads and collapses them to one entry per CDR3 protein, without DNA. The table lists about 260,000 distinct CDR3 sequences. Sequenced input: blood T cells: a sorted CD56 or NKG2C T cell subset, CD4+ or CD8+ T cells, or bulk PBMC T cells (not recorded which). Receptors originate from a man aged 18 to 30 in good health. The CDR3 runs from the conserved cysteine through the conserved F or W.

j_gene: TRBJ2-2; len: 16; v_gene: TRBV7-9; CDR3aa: CASSPGGTGPTGELFF
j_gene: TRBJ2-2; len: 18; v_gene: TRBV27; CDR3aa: CASSLLVLAGVSTGELFF
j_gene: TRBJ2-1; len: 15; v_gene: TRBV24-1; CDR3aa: CATRPGQGNENEQFF
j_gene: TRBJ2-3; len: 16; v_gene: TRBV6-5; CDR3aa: CASSSGSRRRTDTQYF
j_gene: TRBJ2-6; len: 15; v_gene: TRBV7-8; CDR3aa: CASSLARFGANVLTF
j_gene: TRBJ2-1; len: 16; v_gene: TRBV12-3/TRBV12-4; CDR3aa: CASSFPAIIKHNEQFF
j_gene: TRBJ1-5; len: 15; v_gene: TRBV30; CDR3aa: CAWSATGFGNQPQHF
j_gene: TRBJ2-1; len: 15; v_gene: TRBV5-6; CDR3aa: CASSFRRSGTNEQFF
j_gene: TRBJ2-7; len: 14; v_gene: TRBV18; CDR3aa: CASSPRGGGDEQYF
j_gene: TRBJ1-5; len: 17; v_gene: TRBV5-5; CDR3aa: CASSLEFRDSLNQPQHF
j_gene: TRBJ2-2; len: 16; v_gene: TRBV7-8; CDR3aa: CASTPRLLANTGELFF
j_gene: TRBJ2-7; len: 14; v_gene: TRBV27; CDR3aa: CASSPTVLTVEQYF
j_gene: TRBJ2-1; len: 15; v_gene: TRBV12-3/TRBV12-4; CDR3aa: CASSLGGQGGSEQFF
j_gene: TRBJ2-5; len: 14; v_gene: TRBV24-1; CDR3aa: CATSDSTGVETQYF
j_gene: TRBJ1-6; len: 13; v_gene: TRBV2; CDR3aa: CASSADRVSPLHF
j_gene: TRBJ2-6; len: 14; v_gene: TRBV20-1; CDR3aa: CSASPGAGANVLTF
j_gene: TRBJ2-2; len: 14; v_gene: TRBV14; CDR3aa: CASSQAGWAGELFF
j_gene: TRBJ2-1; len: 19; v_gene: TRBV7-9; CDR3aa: CASSYRSLVGDRGYNEQFF
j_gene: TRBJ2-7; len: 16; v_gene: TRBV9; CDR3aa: CASSVGVAWEFYEQYF
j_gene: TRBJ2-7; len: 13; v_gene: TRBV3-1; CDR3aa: CASTLAGVNEQYF
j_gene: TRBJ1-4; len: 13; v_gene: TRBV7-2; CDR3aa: CASSSGSYEKLFF
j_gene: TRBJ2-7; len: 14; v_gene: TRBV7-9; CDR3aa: CASSLKGGSNEQYF
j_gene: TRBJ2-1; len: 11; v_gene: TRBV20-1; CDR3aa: CSARDQSEQFF
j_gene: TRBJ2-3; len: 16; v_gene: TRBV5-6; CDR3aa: CASSWRGVGGADTQYF
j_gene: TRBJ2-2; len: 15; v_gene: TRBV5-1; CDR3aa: CASSPVQGASGELFF
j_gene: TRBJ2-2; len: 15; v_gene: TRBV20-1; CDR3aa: CSATRGGTNTGELFF
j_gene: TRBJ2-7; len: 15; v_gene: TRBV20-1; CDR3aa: CSAEGLPEARYEQYF
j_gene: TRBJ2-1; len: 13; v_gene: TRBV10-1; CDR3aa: CASTKLAGGEQFF
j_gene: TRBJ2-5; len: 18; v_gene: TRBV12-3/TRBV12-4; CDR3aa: CASSFGGLAGARGETQYF
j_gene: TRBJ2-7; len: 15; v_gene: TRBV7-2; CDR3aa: CASSFTGEWRYEQYF
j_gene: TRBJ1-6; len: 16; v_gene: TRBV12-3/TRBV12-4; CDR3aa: CASSLGQGANNSPLHF